What follows are 20 T cell receptor beta chains derived from one specimen sequenced in a study of T cell changes during pregnancy in multiple sclerosis. Data came from immunoSEQ multiplex PCR; TCRdb stores just in-frame clones and leaves some out. The sample consists of 30,000 to 40,000 clones, around 91% of them appearing once. The sample was CD4+ T cells from peripheral blood mononuclear cells, taken in the second trimester of pregnancy. The receptors were sampled from a female donor in good health, enrolled as a control in a pregnancy study.

CDR3 region: CASRKGRGGTDTQYF. The CDR3 DNA sequence: TGTGCCAGCCGCAAGGGGAGGGGAGGCACAGATACGCAGTATTTT. This chain joins TRBV6-5 and TRBJ2-3; 7 bases match TRBD2. CDR3 size: 15 residues. Trimming at V came to 8 bases and at J to 1 base, leaving 9 bases not matched to a gene. Germline V gives CDR1 MNHEY, CDR2 SVGAGI.

This chain connects TRBV20-1 to TRBJ1-5; the match to TRBD1 covers 7 bases. CDR1 and CDR2 from the germline V gene are DFQATT and SNEGSKA (reference sequence). This CDR3 is built from 11 residues. CDR3 coding DNA: TGCAGGATCCCAGGGGGGCAGCCCCAGCATTTT. Protein: CRIPGGQPQHF.

The CDR3 nucleotides are TGTGCCAGTTTTGAAACTGACAGGAACTCTCTGTTTTTT. This codes for CASFETDRNSLFF. This rearrangement joins TRBV19 to TRBJ1-4; possibly TRBD1 for D (6 bases). V gave up 8 bases and J gave up 14 bases, with 21 bases separating them. The CDR3 sequence is 13 residues long. The V gene's germline CDR1 is LNHDA and CDR2 SQIVND (reference sequence).

The chain couples TRBV4-2 to TRBJ2-7; D not resolved. This CDR3 has 14 residues. Germline V gene lookup returns CDR1 LGHNA and CDR2 YNFKEQ. V gave up 2 bases and J gave up 2 bases, with 10 bases separating them. The CDR3 nucleotides read TGTGCCAGCAGCCAACACCGTCTAGCCTACGAGCAGTACTTC. Translating gives CASSQHRLAYEQYF.

The chain links TRBV19 to TRBJ1-4; 9 bases are shared with TRBD1. V gave up 6 bases and J gave up 7 bases; unmatched junction bases: 6. The CDR3 is made up of 14 amino acids. CDR1 LNHDA and CDR2 SQIVND come from the germline V gene (reference sequence). CDR3 region: CASSTGGGSEKLFF. In DNA form, the CDR3 reads TGTGCCAGTAGCACAGGGGGCGGGAGTGAAAAACTGTTTTTT.

The V gene is TRBV10-3, the J gene TRBJ2-7; tentatively, D is TRBD1 (6 bases). Trimming removed 8 bases at V and 4 bases at J, with 9 bases between. The CDR3 extends over 11 amino acids. Germline V gives CDR1 ENHRY, CDR2 SYGVKD. As DNA, the CDR3 is TGTGCCATCGGCAGGGGTTACGAGCAGTACTTC. Its protein product is CAIGRGYEQYF.

The V and J genes are TRBV29-1 and TRBJ2-1; 9 positions agree with TRBD1. The trim removed 6 bases at V and 10 bases at J, leaving 4 bases unmatched. CDR1 and CDR2 from the germline V gene are SQVTM and ANQGSEA. The CDR3 extends over 11 amino acids. Here the CDR3 reads CSVDRGPEQFF. The DNA of the CDR3 is TGCAGCGTGGACAGGGGCCCGGAGCAGTTCTTC.

V and J are TRBV7-3 and TRBJ2-2; possible D gene TRBD2, 7 bases. Germline loops: CDR1 SGHTA, CDR2 FQGTGA. CDR3 length: 14 amino acids. The V end lost 6 bases, the J end lost 7 bases, and 15 bases lay between the germline ends. The CDR3 protein is CASSQGGGIGELFF. DNA for the CDR3: TGTGCCAGCAGTCAAGGGGGAGGGATCGGGGAGCTGTTTTTT.

In DNA form, the CDR3 reads TGTGCCAGCAGCCAAGACCCCAGGGGTTCCTACGAGCAGTACTTC. Protein sequence: CASSQDPRGSYEQYF. V is TRBV4-2 and J is TRBJ2-7; tentative D call: TRBD1 (6 bases). CDR1 and CDR2 from the germline V gene are LGHNA and YNFKEQ. Trimming left V 0 bases short and J 1 base short, with 10 bases between. The CDR3 is 15 residues long.

For the CDR3, the DNA is TGTGCCAGCAGAACAGGGACCAATGGCTACACCTTC. It codes for CASRTGTNGYTF. The chain carries TRBV6-5 and TRBJ1-2, with D possibly TRBD1 on 6 matching bases. Trimming pared 6 bases from V and 6 bases from J, leaving 11 bases between. Germline-derived CDR1 and CDR2 are MNHEY and SVGAGI. The CDR3 contains 12 residues.

This clone was seen just once. The V call is TRBV7-9, the J call TRBJ2-2; 12 nucleotides line up with TRBD1. Trimming took 4 bases from V and 4 from J; bases not matched to a gene: 4. This CDR3 spans 16 amino acids. CDR1 is SEHNR and CDR2 is FQNEAQ in the germline V gene (reference sequence). The CDR3 DNA is TGTGCCAGCAGCTCCGGGACAGGGGGCAGCACCGGGGAGCTGTTTTTT. As protein: CASSSGTGGSTGELFF.

The chain is built from TRBV7-3 and TRBJ1-2; 9 bases map to TRBD1. Germline V gene data show CDR1 as SGHTA and CDR2 as FQGTGA. The CDR3 contains 15 residues. Trimming at V came to 2 bases and at J to 4 bases, leaving 5 bases not matched to a gene. CDR3 nucleotide sequence: TGTGCCAGCAGCTTAGGGGACAGGGACAGCTATGGCTACACCTTC. It codes for CASSLGDRDSYGYTF.

This chain connects TRBV5-6 to TRBJ1-3; possible D gene TRBD1, 5 bases. Trimming took off 1 base at V and 4 bases at J, with 9 bases between the two ends. The CDR3 runs to 14 residues. Germline V gene lookup returns CDR1 SGHDT and CDR2 YYEEEE. The CDR3, as DNA: TGTGCCAGCAGCTTGCGACAGCCGGGAAACACCATATATTTT. It is translated as CASSLRQPGNTIYF. Looking up the rest from reference TRBV5-6 and TRBJ1-3 gives the full variable domain: DAGVTQSPTHLIKTRGQQVTLRCSPKSGHDTVSWYQQALGQGPQFIFQYYEEEERQRGNFPDRFSGHQFPNYSSELNVNALLLGDSALYLCASSLRQPGNTIYFGEGSWLTVV.

The genes are TRBV18 and TRBJ2-7; the D gene is possibly TRBD2 (6 bases). The V end lost 0 bases, the J end lost 7 bases, and 13 bases lay between the germline ends. CDR1 is KGHSH and CDR2 is LQKENI in the germline V gene. The CDR3 is 14 residues long. The CDR3: CASSPPGGLGEQYF. In nucleotides, the CDR3 is TGTGCCAGCTCACCACCGGGGGGACTCGGGGAGCAGTACTTC.

V gene TRBV5-4 combines with J gene TRBJ2-1, with 8 nucleotides matching TRBD2. With 5 bases clipped from V and 3 bases from J, the junction kept 10 bases outside the gene matches. The CDR3 loop spans 16 amino acids. Germline values: CDR1 SGHNT, CDR2 YYREEE (reference sequence). This CDR3 reads CASSPTSAELYNEQFF. CDR3 nucleotides: TGTGCCAGCAGTCCGACTAGCGCCGAACTCTACAATGAGCAGTTCTTC.

The rearrangement joins TRBV7-3 to TRBJ2-1, with TRBD1 matching 8 bases. Trimming at V came to 5 bases and at J to 6 bases, leaving 6 bases not matched to a gene. This CDR3 has 14 residues. Germline loops: CDR1 SGHTA, CDR2 FQGTGA. In DNA, the CDR3 is TGTGCCAGCAGCCCCGGACAGGGAGGCAATGAGCAGTTCTTC. It translates to CASSPGQGGNEQFF.

The chain has TRBV7-3 and TRBJ2-7; tentatively, D is TRBD1 (6 bases). Germline V gene lookup returns CDR1 SGHTA and CDR2 FQGTGA. The CDR3 has 13 residues. Trimming stripped 5 bases from V and 6 bases from J, with 14 bases between. CDR3 region: CASSPRGSGEQYF. In nucleotides, the CDR3 is TGTGCCAGCAGCCCGAGGGGGTCGGGCGAGCAGTACTTC.

V gene TRBV6-5 combines with J gene TRBJ1-4; a weak D match, TRBD1 (5 bases). Trimming left V 2 bases short and J 9 bases short, with 16 bases between. This CDR3 has 15 amino acids. Germline-derived CDR1 and CDR2 are MNHEY and SVGAGI. CDR3 nucleotides: TGTGCCAGCAGTTACGCGGCAGGGCTTTCAAAAAAACTGTTTTTT. It specifies CASSYAAGLSKKLFF.

The chain links TRBV9 to TRBJ2-5, with unresolved D. This CDR3 has 14 amino acids. From germline, CDR1 is SGDLS and CDR2 YYNGEE. V lost 2 bases and J 5 bases, leaving 13 bases between the germline ends. Written as DNA, the CDR3 is TGTGCCAGCAGCGTGGCTACTATGGCGGAGACCCAGTACTTC. It encodes CASSVATMAETQYF.

The DNA for the CDR3 is TGTGCCAGCAGCCTCAGGACGGGGAGCACAGATACGCAGTATTTT. It encodes CASSLRTGSTDTQYF. The V call is TRBV7-3, the J call TRBJ2-3; possible D gene TRBD2, 5 bases. This CDR3 has 15 residues. Germline V gene lookup returns CDR1 SGHTA and CDR2 FQGTGA. Trimming left V 5 bases short and J 0 bases short, with 12 bases between.